The T cell receptor beta chain described here comes from a study of blood T cell repertoires in COVID-19. Study overall: Whether acute or convalescent, the COVID-19 samples came from the United States, Italy and Spain. The cDNA or gDNA used as material had been derived from T cells, B-cell-depleted T cells, or PBMCs.

Original methodology: Amplification of reference gene primers was used by the study to estimate nucleated cell counts. Generated by immunoSEQ multiplex PCR, the TCRdb table keeps only in-frame clones and is missing some. That table furnishes V, J and clone size, whereas the DNA furnished D and trimming. Among roughly 150,000 clones listed, approximately 86% were seen once. In its sample, this clone was seen a few times. CDR1 is MNHEY, CDR2 SVGAGI, per germline. The CDR3 is 14 amino acids. Germline trimming cut 2 bases from V and 10 bases from J; bases unmatched to any gene: 5. This sequence originates from an elderly woman with active or convalescent COVID-19. The sequencing sample was made of peripheral blood. The gene calls are TRBV6-5 and TRBJ1-1; 12 nucleotides line up with TRBD1. The CDR3 loop reads CASSYDRDRGRAFF. CDR3 bases: TGTGCCAGCAGTTACGACCGGGACAGGGGGCGAGCTTTCTTT.